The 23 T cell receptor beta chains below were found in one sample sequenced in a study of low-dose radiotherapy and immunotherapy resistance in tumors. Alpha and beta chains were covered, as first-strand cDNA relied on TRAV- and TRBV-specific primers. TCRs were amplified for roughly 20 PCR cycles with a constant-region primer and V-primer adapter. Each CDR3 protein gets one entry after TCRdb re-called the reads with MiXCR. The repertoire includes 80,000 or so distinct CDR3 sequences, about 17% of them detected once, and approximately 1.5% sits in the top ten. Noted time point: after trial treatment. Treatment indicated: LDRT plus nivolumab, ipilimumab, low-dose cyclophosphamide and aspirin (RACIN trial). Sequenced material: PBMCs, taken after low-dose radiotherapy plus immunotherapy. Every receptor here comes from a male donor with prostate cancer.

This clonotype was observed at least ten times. The CDR3 protein is CASSLDGQGMTDTQYF. DNA for the CDR3: TGCGCCAGCAGCCTGGACGGACAGGGTATGACAGATACGCAGTATTTT. The chain has TRBV5-1 and TRBJ2-3; 8 nucleotides agree with TRBD1. This CDR3 spans 16 amino acids. Germline lookup yields CDR1 SGHRS and CDR2 YFSETQ. The V segment lost 4 bases and the J segment 3 bases; nucleotides outside the gene matches: 10.

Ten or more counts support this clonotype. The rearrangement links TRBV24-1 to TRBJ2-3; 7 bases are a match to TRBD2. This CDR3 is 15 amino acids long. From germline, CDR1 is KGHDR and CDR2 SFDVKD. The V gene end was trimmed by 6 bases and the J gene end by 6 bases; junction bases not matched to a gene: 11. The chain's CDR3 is CATSYTGGPPDTQYF. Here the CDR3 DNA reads TGTGCCACCAGTTACACGGGAGGACCACCCGATACGCAGTATTTT.

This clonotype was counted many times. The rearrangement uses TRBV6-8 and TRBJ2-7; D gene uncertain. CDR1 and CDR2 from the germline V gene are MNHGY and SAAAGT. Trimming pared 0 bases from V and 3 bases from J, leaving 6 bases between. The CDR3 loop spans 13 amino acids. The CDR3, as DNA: TGTGCCAGCAGTTACTCGACAAACTACGAGCAGTACTTC. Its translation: CASSYSTNYEQYF.

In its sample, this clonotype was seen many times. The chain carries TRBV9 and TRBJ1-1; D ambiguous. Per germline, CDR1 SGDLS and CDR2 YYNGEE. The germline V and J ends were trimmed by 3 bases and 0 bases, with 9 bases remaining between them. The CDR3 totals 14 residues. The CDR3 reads CASSARMMNTEAFF. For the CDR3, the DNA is TGTGCCAGCAGCGCCAGGATGATGAACACTGAAGCTTTCTTT.

CDR3 in amino acids: CATGLAGSYNEQFF. The CDR3 nucleotides are TGTGCCACCGGACTAGCGGGATCCTACAATGAGCAGTTCTTC. The chain uses TRBV28 and TRBJ2-1; 12 bases agree with TRBD2. The length of the CDR3 is 14 residues. The V gene end was trimmed by 10 bases and the J gene end by 1 base; junction bases not matched to a gene: 2. Germline V lookup: CDR1 MDHEN, CDR2 SYDVKM. Based on the CDR3 plus reference TRBV28 and TRBJ2-1, the full variable domain is DVKVTQSSRYLVKRTGEKVFLECVQDMDHENMFWYRQDPGLGLRLIYFSYDVKMKEKGDIPEGYSVSREKKERFSLILESASTNQTSMYLCATGLAGSYNEQFFGPGTRLTVL.

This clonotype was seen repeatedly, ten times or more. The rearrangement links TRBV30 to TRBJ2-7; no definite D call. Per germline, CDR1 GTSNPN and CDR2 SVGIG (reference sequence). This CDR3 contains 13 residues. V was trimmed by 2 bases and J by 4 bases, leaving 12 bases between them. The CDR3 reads CAWSLDRRYEQYF. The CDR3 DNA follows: TGTGCCTGGAGTTTGGACCGCCGTTACGAGCAGTACTTC.

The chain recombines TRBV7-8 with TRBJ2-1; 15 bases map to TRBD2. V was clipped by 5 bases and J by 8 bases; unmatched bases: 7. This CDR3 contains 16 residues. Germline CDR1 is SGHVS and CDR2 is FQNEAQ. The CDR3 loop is CASSLGLAGGPDEQFF. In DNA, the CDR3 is TGTGCCAGCAGCCTCGGACTAGCGGGAGGGCCCGATGAGCAGTTCTTC.

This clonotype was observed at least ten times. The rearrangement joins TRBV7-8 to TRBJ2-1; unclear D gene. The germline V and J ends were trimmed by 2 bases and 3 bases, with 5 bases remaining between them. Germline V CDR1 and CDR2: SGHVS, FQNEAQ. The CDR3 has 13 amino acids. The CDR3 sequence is CASSLSIYNEQFF. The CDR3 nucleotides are TGTGCCAGCAGCTTAAGCATCTACAATGAGCAGTTCTTC.

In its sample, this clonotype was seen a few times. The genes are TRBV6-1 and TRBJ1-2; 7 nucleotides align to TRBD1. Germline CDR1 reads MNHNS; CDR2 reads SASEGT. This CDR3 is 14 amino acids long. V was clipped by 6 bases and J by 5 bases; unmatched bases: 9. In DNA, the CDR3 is TGTGCCAGCAGACGACTCGGGACAGATTATGGCTACACCTTC. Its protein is CASRRLGTDYGYTF.

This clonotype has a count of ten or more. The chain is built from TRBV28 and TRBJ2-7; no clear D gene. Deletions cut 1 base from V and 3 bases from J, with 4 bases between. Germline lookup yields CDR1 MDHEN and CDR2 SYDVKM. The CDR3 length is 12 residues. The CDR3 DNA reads TGTGCCAGCAGTTTATCTGACTACGAGCAGTACTTC. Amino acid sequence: CASSLSDYEQYF.

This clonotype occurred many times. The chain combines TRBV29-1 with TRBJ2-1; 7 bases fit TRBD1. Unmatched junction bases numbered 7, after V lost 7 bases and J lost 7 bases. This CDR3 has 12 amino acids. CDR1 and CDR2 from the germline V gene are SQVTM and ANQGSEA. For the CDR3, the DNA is TGCAGCGCCGCCGAACAGGGGAATGAGCAGTTCTTC. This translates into CSAAEQGNEQFF.

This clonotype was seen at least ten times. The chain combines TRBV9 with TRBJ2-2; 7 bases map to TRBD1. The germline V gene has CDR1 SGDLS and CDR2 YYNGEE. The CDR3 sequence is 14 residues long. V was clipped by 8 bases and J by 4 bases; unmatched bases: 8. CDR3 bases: TGTGCCAGTCGAAAGACAGGGATCACCGGGGAGCTGTTTTTT. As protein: CASRKTGITGELFF.

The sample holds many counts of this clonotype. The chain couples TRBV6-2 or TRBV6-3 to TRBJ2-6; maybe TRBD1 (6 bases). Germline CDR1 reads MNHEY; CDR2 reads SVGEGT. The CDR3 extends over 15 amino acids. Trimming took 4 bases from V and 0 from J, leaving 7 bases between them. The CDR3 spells CASSWTDSGANVLTF. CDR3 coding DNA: TGTGCCAGCAGTTGGACAGACTCTGGGGCCAACGTCCTGACTTTC.

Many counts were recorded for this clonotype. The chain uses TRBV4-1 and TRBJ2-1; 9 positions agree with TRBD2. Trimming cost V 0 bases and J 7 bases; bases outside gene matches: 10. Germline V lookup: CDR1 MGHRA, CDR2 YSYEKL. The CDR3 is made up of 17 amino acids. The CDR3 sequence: CASSQDKQAGGGNEQFF. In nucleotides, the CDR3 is TGCGCCAGCAGCCAAGATAAGCAAGCGGGAGGAGGGAATGAGCAGTTCTTC.

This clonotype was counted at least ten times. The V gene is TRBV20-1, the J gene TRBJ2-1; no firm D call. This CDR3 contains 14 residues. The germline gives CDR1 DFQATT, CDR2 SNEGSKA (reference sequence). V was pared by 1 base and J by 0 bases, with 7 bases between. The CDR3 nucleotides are TGCAGTGCTAGAGCGCAAAACTCCTACAATGAGCAGTTCTTC. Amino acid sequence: CSARAQNSYNEQFF.

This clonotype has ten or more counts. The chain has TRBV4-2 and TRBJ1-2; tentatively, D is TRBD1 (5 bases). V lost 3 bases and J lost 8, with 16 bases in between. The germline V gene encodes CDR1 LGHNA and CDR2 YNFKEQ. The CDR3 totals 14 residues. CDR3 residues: CASSHPTDSSGYTF. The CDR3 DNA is TGTGCCAGCAGCCACCCAACCGACAGTTCCGGCTACACCTTC.

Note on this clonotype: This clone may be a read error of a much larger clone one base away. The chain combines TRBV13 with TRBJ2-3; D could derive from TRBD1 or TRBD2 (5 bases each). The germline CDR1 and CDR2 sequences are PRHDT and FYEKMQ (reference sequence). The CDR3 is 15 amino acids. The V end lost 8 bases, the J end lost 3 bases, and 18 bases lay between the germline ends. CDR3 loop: CASGSRGRETDTQYF. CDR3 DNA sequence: TGTGCCAGCGGCTCCCGGGGCAGAGAAACAGATACGCAGTATTTT.

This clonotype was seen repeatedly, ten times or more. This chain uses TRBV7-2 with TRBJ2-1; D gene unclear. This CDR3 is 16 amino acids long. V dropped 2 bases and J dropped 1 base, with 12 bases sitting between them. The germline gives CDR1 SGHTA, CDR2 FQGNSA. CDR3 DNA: TGTGCCAGCAGCTTATTTGGGTTGGGATCCTACAATGAGCAGTTCTTC. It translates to CASSLFGLGSYNEQFF.

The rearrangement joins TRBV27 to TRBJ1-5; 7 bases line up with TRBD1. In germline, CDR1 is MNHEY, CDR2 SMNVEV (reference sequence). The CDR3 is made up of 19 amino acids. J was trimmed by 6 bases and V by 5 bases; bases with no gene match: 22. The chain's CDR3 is CASSAVGGGGHGVSQPQHF. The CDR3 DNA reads TGTGCCAGCAGTGCGGTAGGGGGCGGAGGGCACGGAGTTTCTCAGCCCCAGCATTTT.

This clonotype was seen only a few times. The CDR3 spells CACLAGGEETQYF. The CDR3 nucleotides read TGTGCCTGTCTAGCGGGAGGAGAAGAGACCCAGTACTTC. J is TRBJ2-5 and V is TRBV30; 11 nucleotides agree with TRBD2. J was trimmed by 3 bases and V by 6 bases; bases with no gene match: 3. CDR3 length: 13 amino acids. CDR1 is GTSNPN, CDR2 SVGIG, per germline (reference sequence).

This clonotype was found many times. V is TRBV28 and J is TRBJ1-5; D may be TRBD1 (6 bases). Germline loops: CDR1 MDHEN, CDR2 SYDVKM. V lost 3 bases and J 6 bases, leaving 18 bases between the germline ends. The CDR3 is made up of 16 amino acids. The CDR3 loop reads CASSFFSGAGVQPQHF. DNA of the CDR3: TGTGCCAGCAGTTTTTTTTCAGGGGCGGGGGTTCAGCCCCAGCATTTT.

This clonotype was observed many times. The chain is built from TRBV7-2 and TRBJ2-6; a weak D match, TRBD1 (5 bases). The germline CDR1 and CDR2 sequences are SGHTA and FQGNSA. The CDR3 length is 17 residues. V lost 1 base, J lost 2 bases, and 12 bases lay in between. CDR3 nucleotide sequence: TGTGCCAGCAGCTTAGTTGGGGCAGGGACTGGGGCCAACGTCCTGACTTTC. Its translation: CASSLVGAGTGANVLTF.

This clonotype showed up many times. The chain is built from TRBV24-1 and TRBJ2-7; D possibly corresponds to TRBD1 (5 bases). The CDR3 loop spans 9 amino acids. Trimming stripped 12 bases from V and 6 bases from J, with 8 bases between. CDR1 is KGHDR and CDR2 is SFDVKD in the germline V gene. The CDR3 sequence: CAWGGEQYF. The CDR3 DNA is TGTGCCTGGGGCGGCGAGCAGTACTTC.